What follows are 16 T cell receptor beta chains derived from one specimen sequenced in a study of blood T cell repertoires in COVID-19 (dated by TCRdb to the early 2020s). Library construction relied on the immunoSEQ multiplex PCR assay. In its TCRdb copy, this immuneACCESS table keeps in-frame sequences only and misses some clones. Where compared with another copy, unresolved V genes explain less than half of these, and the others have no known cause. Here the sample has 200,000 to 250,000 clones; 86% occur a single time. The top ten hold approximately 1.5% of the sample. The sequencing sample was made of peripheral blood. The receptors were gathered from a woman aged 60-70 years who had recovered from COVID-19.

This chain uses TRBV3-1 (or the pseudogene TRBV3-2) with TRBJ1-5; D perhaps matches TRBD1 (6 bases). Germline V gene sequence: CDR1 LGHDT, CDR2 YNNKEL (reference sequence). V shed 2 bases and J shed 2 bases, with 7 bases lying between them. The CDR3 spans 14 residues. The CDR3 DNA reads TGTGCCAGCAGCCAAAACAGGGGCAATCAGCCCCAGCATTTT. It is translated as CASSQNRGNQPQHF.

This clone came up once. The V gene is TRBV7-2, the J gene TRBJ2-3; D uncertain. CDR3 length equals 14 residues. The V and J ends lost 1 base and 6 bases respectively, with 11 bases between them. Germline CDR1 and CDR2: SGHTA and FQGNSA. DNA for the CDR3: TGTGCCAGCAGCTTAGTGCACCCCGAGGATACGCAGTATTTT. It codes for CASSLVHPEDTQYF.

The chain uses TRBV6-5 and TRBJ2-1, with D possibly matching TRBD1 (5 bases). The CDR3 has 15 amino acids. The germline CDR1 and CDR2 sequences are MNHEY and SVGAGI. V was clipped by 7 bases and J by 0 bases, with 13 bases between them. This CDR3 reads CASTHAGHSYNEQFF. The CDR3 DNA reads as TGTGCCAGCACCCACGCAGGACACTCCTACAATGAGCAGTTCTTC.

CDR3: CASSVPLGGADTQYF. The CDR3 DNA reads as TGTGCCAGCAGCGTTCCCCTAGGGGGTGCAGATACGCAGTATTTT. This chain links TRBV9 with TRBJ2-3; D possibly corresponds to TRBD1 (6 bases). The V end was cut by 2 bases, the J end by 4 bases, with 14 bases between. Germline assignment: CDR1 SGDLS and CDR2 YYNGEE. This CDR3 comprises 15 residues.

This clone has more than one count but fewer than ten. The chain links TRBV20-1 to TRBJ2-6; the D is unclear. Trimming stripped 3 bases from V and 0 bases from J, with 6 bases between. The CDR3 has 14 residues. Germline loops: CDR1 DFQATT, CDR2 SNEGSKA (reference sequence). CDR3 DNA sequence: TGCAGTGCTAGTCCTGTCTCTGGGGCCAACGTCCTGACTTTC. Translated: CSASPVSGANVLTF.

This sequence joins TRBV2 and TRBJ2-1; D unresolved. Germline lookup yields CDR1 SNHLY and CDR2 FYNNEI. V was pared by 6 bases and J by 0 bases, with 12 bases between. This CDR3 spans 15 amino acids. The CDR3 is CASSESGNSYNEQFF. The CDR3 DNA sequence: TGTGCCAGCAGCGAATCAGGTAACTCCTACAATGAGCAGTTCTTC.

The chain employs TRBV5-4 and TRBJ1-4, with TRBD1 as a possible D gene (5 bases). The CDR3 spans 15 residues. Germline assignment: CDR1 SGHNT and CDR2 YYREEE (reference sequence). V was trimmed by 4 bases and J by 2 bases, leaving 12 bases between them. The CDR3 bases are TGTGCCAGCAGCCGGGGGGGGTTGACTAATGAAAAACTGTTTTTT. This translates into CASSRGGLTNEKLFF.

The chain has TRBV7-9 and TRBJ1-5; TRBD1 aligns across 10 bases. The junction had 13 bases not matched to a gene; V was cut back by 10 bases and J by 4 bases. The CDR3 totals 16 residues. Germline-derived CDR1 and CDR2 are SEHNR and FQNEAQ (reference sequence). Here the CDR3 DNA reads TGTGCCAACTTTACGCCGGGGACAGGGGTGAATCAGCCCCAGCATTTT. This encodes CANFTPGTGVNQPQHF.

Only a few counts were recorded for this clone. The CDR3, as DNA: TGTGCCAGCAGCTTAGAGGGACTAGGGGACAATGAGCAGTTCTTC. Amino acids: CASSLEGLGDNEQFF. The chain links TRBV7-3 to TRBJ2-1; 8 nucleotides match TRBD2. From germline, CDR1 is SGHTA and CDR2 FQGTGA. CDR3 size: 15 residues. With V trimmed by 2 bases and J by 5 bases, 5 bases remained unmatched.

The chain recombines TRBV5-1 with TRBJ1-5, with D unresolved. The germline CDR1 and CDR2 sequences are SGHRS and YFSETQ. There are 15 residues in the CDR3. The V gene lost 7 bases and the J gene lost 1 base, with 15 bases spanning the gap. The CDR3, as DNA: TGCGCCAGCCGATTAACAGTCCAAAGCAATCAGCCCCAGCATTTT. Amino acids: CASRLTVQSNQPQHF.

The rearrangement uses TRBV12-3 or TRBV12-4 and TRBJ1-2; D is undetermined. Between the trimmed V and J ends, which lost 1 base and 4 bases, there was a span of 7 bases. This CDR3 is built from 13 residues. The CDR3 region is CASSLGSVYGYTF. As DNA, the CDR3 is TGTGCCAGCAGTTTAGGGTCAGTCTATGGCTACACCTTC.

The V gene is TRBV6-2 or TRBV6-3, the J gene TRBJ2-1; 9 nucleotides line up with TRBD2. The junction had 6 bases not matched to a gene; V was cut back by 5 bases and J by 4 bases. This CDR3 comprises 15 residues. Germline lookup yields CDR1 MNHEY and CDR2 SVGEGT. CDR3 amino acids: CASSRLAGRYNEQFF. DNA of the CDR3: TGTGCCAGCAGTCGTCTAGCGGGGCGATACAATGAGCAGTTCTTC.

The chain is built from TRBV29-1 and TRBJ1-4; 10 positions match TRBD1. This CDR3 is 16 amino acids long. Germline CDR1 reads SQVTM; CDR2 reads ANQGSEA. With 6 bases clipped from V and 0 bases from J, the junction kept 7 bases outside the gene matches. The CDR3 reads CSVGQGLGATNEKLFF. CDR3 sequence (DNA): TGCAGCGTGGGACAGGGGCTCGGTGCAACTAATGAAAAACTGTTTTTT. The whole variable domain, remainder taken from reference TRBV29-1 and TRBJ1-4, is SAVISQKPSRDICQRGTSLTIQCQVDSQVTMMFWYRQQPGQSLTLIATANQGSEATYESGFVIDKFPISRPNLTFSTLTVSNMSPEDSSIYLCSVGQGLGATNEKLFFGSGTQLSVL.

This rearrangement joins TRBV4-2 to TRBJ2-7; perhaps TRBD1 as D (5 bases). The CDR3 is 14 amino acids. V dropped 1 base and J dropped 5 bases, with 12 bases sitting between them. The germline V gene encodes CDR1 LGHNA and CDR2 YNFKEQ. The CDR3 sequence is CASSQGTFPHEQYF. The CDR3 nucleotides read TGTGCCAGCAGCCAAGGGACATTCCCCCACGAGCAGTACTTC.

The rearrangement links TRBV5-4 to TRBJ2-3, with 9 nucleotides matching TRBD2. Looked up from germline, CDR1 is SGHNT and CDR2 is YYREEE (reference sequence). CDR3 size: 16 residues. V lost 4 bases and J lost 4; bases outside the gene matches: 10. This chain's CDR3 is CASSLGGGGASDTQYF. The DNA for the CDR3 is TGTGCCAGCAGCCTGGGTGGCGGGGGGGCCTCAGATACGCAGTATTTT.

The chain combines TRBV19 with TRBJ1-5, with 8 bases matching TRBD1. Germline V gene data show CDR1 as LNHDA and CDR2 as SQIVND (reference sequence). V lost 7 bases and J lost 0; bases outside the gene matches: 14. The CDR3 is 18 residues long. The CDR3 spells CASTPGDRRFDSNQPQHF. CDR3 DNA sequence: TGTGCCAGTACGCCAGGGGACAGGCGATTCGATAGCAATCAGCCCCAGCATTTT.